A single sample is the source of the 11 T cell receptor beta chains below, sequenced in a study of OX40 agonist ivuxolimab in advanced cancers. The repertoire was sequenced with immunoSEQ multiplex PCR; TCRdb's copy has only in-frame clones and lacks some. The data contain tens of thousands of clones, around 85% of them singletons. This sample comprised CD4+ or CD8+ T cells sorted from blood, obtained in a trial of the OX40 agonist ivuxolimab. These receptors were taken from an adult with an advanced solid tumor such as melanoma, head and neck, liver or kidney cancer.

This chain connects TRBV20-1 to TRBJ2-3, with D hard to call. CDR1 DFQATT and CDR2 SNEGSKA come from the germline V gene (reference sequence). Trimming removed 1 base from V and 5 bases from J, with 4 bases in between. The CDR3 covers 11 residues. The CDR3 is CSARVVDTQYF. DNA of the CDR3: TGCAGTGCTAGAGTGGTAGATACGCAGTATTTT.

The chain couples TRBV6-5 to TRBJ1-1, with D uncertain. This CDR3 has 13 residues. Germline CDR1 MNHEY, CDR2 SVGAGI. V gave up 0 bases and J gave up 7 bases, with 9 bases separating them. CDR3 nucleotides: TGTGCCAGCAGTTACTCGATGGCAGTTGAAGCTTTCTTT. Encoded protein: CASSYSMAVEAFF.

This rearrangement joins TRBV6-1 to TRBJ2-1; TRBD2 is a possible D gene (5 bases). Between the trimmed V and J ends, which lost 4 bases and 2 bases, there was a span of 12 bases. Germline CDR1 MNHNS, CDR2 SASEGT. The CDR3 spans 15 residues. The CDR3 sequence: CASSGAGAPYNEQFF. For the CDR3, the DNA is TGTGCCAGCAGTGGCGCGGGTGCCCCCTACAATGAGCAGTTCTTC.

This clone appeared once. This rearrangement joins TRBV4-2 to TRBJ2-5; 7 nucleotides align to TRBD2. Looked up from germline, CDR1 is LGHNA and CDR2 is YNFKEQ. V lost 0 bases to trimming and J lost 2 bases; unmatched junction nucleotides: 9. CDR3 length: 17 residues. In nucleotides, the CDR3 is TGTGCCAGCAGCCAAGATGAAGCGGGGCTACAACAAGAGACCCAGTACTTC. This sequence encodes CASSQDEAGLQQETQYF.

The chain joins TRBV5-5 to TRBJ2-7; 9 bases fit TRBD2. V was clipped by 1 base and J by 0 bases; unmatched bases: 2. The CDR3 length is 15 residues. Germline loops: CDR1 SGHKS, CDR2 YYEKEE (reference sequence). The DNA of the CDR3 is TGTGCCAGCAGCTTGAGCGGGGGGAACTCCTACGAGCAGTACTTC. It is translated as CASSLSGGNSYEQYF.

The CDR3 DNA reads TGTGCCATCAGTGAGTCTTGGGACGAAAAACTGTTTTTT. This translates into CAISESWDEKLFF. The V and J genes are TRBV10-3 and TRBJ1-4, with D possibly TRBD1 on 5 matching bases. Germline V lookup: CDR1 ENHRY, CDR2 SYGVKD. Trimming cost V 0 bases and J 8 bases, with 7 bases left between them. This CDR3 is built from 13 residues.

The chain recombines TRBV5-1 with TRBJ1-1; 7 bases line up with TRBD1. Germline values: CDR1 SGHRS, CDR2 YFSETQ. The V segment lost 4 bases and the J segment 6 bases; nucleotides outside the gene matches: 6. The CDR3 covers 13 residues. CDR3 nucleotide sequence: TGCGCCAGCAGCATCTACAGGGGCGCTGAAGCTTTCTTT. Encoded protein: CASSIYRGAEAFF.

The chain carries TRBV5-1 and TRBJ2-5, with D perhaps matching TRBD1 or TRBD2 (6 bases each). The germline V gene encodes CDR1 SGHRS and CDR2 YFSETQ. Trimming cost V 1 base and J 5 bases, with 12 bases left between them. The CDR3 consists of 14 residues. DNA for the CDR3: TGCGCCAGCAGCTTGACAGGGAGGACGGAGACCCAGTACTTC. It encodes CASSLTGRTETQYF.

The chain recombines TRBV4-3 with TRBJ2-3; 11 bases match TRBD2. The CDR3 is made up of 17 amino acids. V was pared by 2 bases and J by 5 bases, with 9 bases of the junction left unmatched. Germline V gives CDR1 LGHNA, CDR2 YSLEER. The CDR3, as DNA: TGCGCCAGCAGCCAACGGCCACTAGCGGGGGTCGGAGATACGCAGTATTTT. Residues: CASSQRPLAGVGDTQYF.

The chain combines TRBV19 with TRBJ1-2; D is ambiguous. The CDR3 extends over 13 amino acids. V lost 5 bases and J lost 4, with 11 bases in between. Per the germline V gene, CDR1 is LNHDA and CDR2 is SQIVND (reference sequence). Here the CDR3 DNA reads TGTGCCAGTAGTCAGGACCGAACCTATGGCTACACCTTC. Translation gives CASSQDRTYGYTF.

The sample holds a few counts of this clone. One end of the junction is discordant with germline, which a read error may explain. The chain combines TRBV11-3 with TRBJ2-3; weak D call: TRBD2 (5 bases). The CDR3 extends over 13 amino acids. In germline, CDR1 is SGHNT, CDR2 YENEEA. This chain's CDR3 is CASSFEGTDTQYF. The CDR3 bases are TGTGCCAGCAGCTTTGAGGGCACGGATACGCAGTATTTT.